This T cell receptor beta chain was identified during a study of blood T cell repertoires in COVID-19. Overall study: Italy, Spain and the United States were the sources of the convalescent and acute COVID-19 samples. Sample material is recorded as cDNA or gDNA derived from T cells, B-cell-depleted T cells, or PBMCs.

This clone was counted between two and nine times. Study processing details: Amplification of reference gene primers provided the estimated nucleated cell counts. The data were produced by immunoSEQ multiplex PCR, yet TCRdb's version contains in-frame clones alone and is incomplete. The V and J calls and the clone size are those of that table, but D and trimming were determined from the DNA. The table includes tens of thousands of clones, more than 75% detected once. Trimming removed 4 bases from V and 9 bases from J; junction bases left unmatched: 5. Germline CDR1 and CDR2: SGHDN and FVKESK. The CDR3 consists of 15 residues.

The receptor was derived from an elderly woman with acute or convalescent COVID-19. Specimen: peripheral blood. This chain uses TRBV14 with TRBJ1-6, with TRBD1 matching 11 bases. CDR3 region: CASSRTGTGGSPLHF. As DNA, the CDR3 is TGTGCCAGCAGCCGAACCGGGACAGGGGGTTCACCCCTCCACTTT.